The next 4 T cell receptor beta chains were all read from a single sample in a study of blood T cell repertoires in COVID-19 (dated by TCRdb to 2020 to 2022). The library came from the immunoSEQ multiplex PCR assay. TCRdb retrieved this table from immuneACCESS and kept in-frame rearrangements only. Not all clones are present; in checked studies, unresolved V genes account for under half, and no reason is known for the remainder. For this sample there are 98,000 or so clones; about 80% appear just once. Clones ranked in the top ten supply approximately 26% of the sample. Source material: peripheral blood. These receptors all stem from a man in his fifties or sixties with acute or convalescent COVID-19.

The chain combines TRBV6-5 with TRBJ1-3; 7 bases are a match to TRBD1. The CDR3 extends over 16 amino acids. Germline V gives CDR1 MNHEY, CDR2 SVGAGI. Trimming removed 4 bases from V and 4 bases from J; junction bases left unmatched: 10. CDR3 amino acids: CASSWGRQGLGNTIYF. As DNA, the CDR3 is TGTGCCAGCAGTTGGGGTCGACAGGGTCTGGGAAACACCATATATTTT.

This clone has more than one count but fewer than ten. The rearrangement uses TRBV6-1 and TRBJ2-6, with D hard to call. The V end lost 4 bases, the J end lost 0 bases, and 10 bases lay between the germline ends. Germline loops: CDR1 MNHNS, CDR2 SASEGT. The CDR3 loop spans 16 amino acids. CDR3 loop: CASSGSLLSGANVLTF. The DNA of the CDR3 is TGTGCCAGCAGTGGATCACTCCTCTCTGGGGCCAACGTCCTGACTTTC.

The chain combines TRBV5-1 with TRBJ2-1, with 8 positions matching TRBD2. CDR1 and CDR2 from the germline V gene are SGHRS and YFSETQ. This CDR3 is 19 amino acids long. V shed 2 bases and J 0 bases; nucleotides not matched to a gene: 13. The CDR3 sequence is CASSFFREGLGSSYNEQFF. CDR3 in DNA: TGCGCCAGCAGCTTTTTCCGGGAGGGCCTAGGGAGCTCCTACAATGAGCAGTTCTTC.

The gene calls are TRBV30 and TRBJ1-6; D remains unclear. Trimming took 2 bases from V and 3 from J, leaving 8 bases between them. This CDR3 is built from 14 residues. Germline V CDR1 and CDR2: GTSNPN, SVGIG (reference sequence). The CDR3 sequence is CAWSTRNYNSPLHF. DNA for the CDR3: TGTGCCTGGAGTACCAGGAACTATAATTCACCCCTCCACTTT.